The following is a T cell receptor (beta chain) sequence with its context. Distinct nucleotide sequences in the sample also encode this CDR3. Terminally differentiated effector memory CD45RA+ cells were left out of the naive CD8 fraction, which was CD45RO-negative and positively selected for CCR7. This record comes from a study of shared clonotypes between healthy human individuals. Deep level was the assay's run setting. Sequenced by immunoSEQ multiplex PCR; TCRdb stores in-frame clones only, minus some. The sample shows 1.5 million to 2.5 million clones, approximately 94% of them seen only once. This CDR3 spans 13 amino acids. CDR1 and CDR2 from the germline V gene are SGHVS and FNYEAQ. V was pared by 1 base and J by 6 bases, with 7 bases between.

This chain links TRBV7-6 with TRBJ1-5; D gene unclear. This clonotype was sampled from a man between 18 and 29 years old in good health. Input material: naive CD8+ T cells sorted from blood. The CDR3 DNA follows: TGTGCCAGCAGCTTAGGCCGGGGTCAGCCCCAGCATTTT. Translation gives CASSLGRGQPQHF.